Presented here are 8 T cell receptor beta chains from one specimen sequenced in a study of early T cells in non-severe SARS-CoV-2 infection. TCRdb re-derived calls from the 5' RACE reads in MiXCR, one entry per CDR3 protein. The sample lists 80,000 to 100,000 distinct CDR3 sequences, around an eighth occurring once. Sequencing was performed on whole blood. The receptors come from an adult who was a healthcare worker with PCR-confirmed SARS-CoV-2 infection or an uninfected control (not recorded which).

Only a few counts were recorded for this clonotype. CDR3 in DNA: TGTGCCAGCAGTATCGACAGGGAGGGCTCTGGAAACACCATATATTTT. Its protein product is CASSIDREGSGNTIYF. The J gene is TRBJ1-3, the V gene TRBV27, with 7 bases lining up with TRBD1. Per the germline V gene, CDR1 is MNHEY and CDR2 is SMNVEV (reference sequence). The CDR3 contains 16 residues. V shed 5 bases and J 0 bases; nucleotides not matched to a gene: 7.

The sample holds a few counts of this clonotype. V gene TRBV11-2 combines with J gene TRBJ2-5, with a possible D match to TRBD1 (6 bases). The length of the CDR3 is 14 residues. The V end lost 0 bases, the J end lost 5 bases, and 10 bases lay between the germline ends. Germline V gene sequence: CDR1 SGHAT, CDR2 FQNNGV. CDR3 bases: TGTGCCAGCAGCTTAGATGGACAGTCCGAGACCCAGTACTTC. Its protein product is CASSLDGQSETQYF.

The genes are TRBV5-1 and TRBJ2-7; 10 nucleotides align to TRBD2. CDR3 length: 16 amino acids. V shed 0 bases, J shed 2 bases, and the junction held 5 bases outside the gene matches. Per the germline V gene, CDR1 is SGHRS and CDR2 is YFSETQ. The CDR3, as DNA: TGCGCCAGCAGCTTGGGCCTAGCGGGAGATACCTACGAGCAGTACTTC. Translation gives CASSLGLAGDTYEQYF.

This clonotype was detected ten times or more. J is TRBJ2-3 and V is TRBV9, with 10 bases identical to TRBD2. The CDR3 extends over 15 amino acids. The junction had 6 bases not matched to a gene; V was cut back by 2 bases and J by 6 bases. Germline CDR1 and CDR2: SGDLS and YYNGEE. The CDR3 spells CASSVSGRGADTQYF. CDR3 nucleotides: TGTGCCAGCAGCGTCAGCGGGAGGGGGGCGGATACGCAGTATTTT.

This clonotype was picked up a small number of times. The chain employs TRBV3-1 and TRBJ2-2, with TRBD2 matching over 9 bases. With V trimmed by 1 base and J by 3 bases, 3 bases remained unmatched. The CDR3 extends over 16 amino acids. Germline CDR1 LGHDT, CDR2 YNNKEL (reference sequence). CDR3 in amino acids: CASSQGLAGHTGELFF. The CDR3 bases are TGTGCCAGCAGCCAAGGCCTAGCGGGACACACCGGGGAGCTGTTTTTT. The whole variable domain, remainder taken from reference TRBV3-1 and TRBJ2-2, is DTAVSQTPKYLVTQMGNDKSIKCEQNLGHDTMYWYKQDSKKFLKIMFSYNNKELIINETVPNRFSPKSPDKAHLNLHINSLELGDSAVYFCASSQGLAGHTGELFFGEGSRLTVL.

This sequence joins TRBV6-5 and TRBJ1-1; D remains unclear. The germline V gene has CDR1 MNHEY and CDR2 SVGAGI. The CDR3 has 13 amino acids. The V gene lost 2 bases and the J gene lost 1 base, with 5 bases spanning the gap. CDR3 loop: CASSYVQNTEAFF. CDR3 sequence (DNA): TGTGCCAGCAGTTACGTGCAGAACACTGAAGCTTTCTTT.

The chain couples TRBV28 to TRBJ2-1, with 7 nucleotides matching TRBD2. This CDR3 is built from 12 residues. The trim removed 3 bases at V and 10 bases at J, leaving 3 bases unmatched. Germline CDR1 is MDHEN and CDR2 is SYDVKM. CDR3 DNA: TGTGCCAGCAGTTTGACGGGAGGCGAGCAGTTCTTC. Encoded protein: CASSLTGGEQFF.

This clonotype was seen a few times. The chain couples TRBV2 to TRBJ2-3; possibly TRBD2 for D (6 bases). V was clipped by 9 bases and J by 6 bases, with 7 bases between them. The CDR3 loop spans 10 amino acids. Germline V lookup: CDR1 SNHLY, CDR2 FYNNEI. The CDR3: CASSGDTQYF. The CDR3 bases are TGTGCCAGTAGCGGCGATACGCAGTATTTT.